The rows below give T cell receptor beta chains drawn from one sample of a study of blood T cell repertoires in COVID-19. Produced via immunoSEQ multiplex PCR; TCRdb's table is partial and in-frame only. The sample yields about 85,000 clones, approximately 79% seen once. The material sequenced was peripheral blood. The receptors originated from a man in his 70s with acute or convalescent COVID-19. Each CDR3 is given with its conserved first and last residue. A D gene is named only where the DNA matches it firmly. Clone size, where shown, is once, few, many, or a class for clones that have expanded.

d_call	j_call	v_call	clone_size	cdr3_aa	cdr3_nt
.	TRBJ2-3	TRBV14	.	CASSQTGDTQYF	TGTGCCAGCAGCCAAACAGGGGATACGCAGTATTTT
.	TRBJ1-6	TRBV28	.	CASNTGSYSPLHF	TGTGCCAGCAATACAGGGAGCTATTCACCCCTCCACTTT
.	TRBJ2-2	TRBV11-2	once	CASSPDPNTGELFF	TGTGCCAGCAGCCCAGATCCGAACACCGGGGAGCTGTTTTTT
TRBD2	TRBJ2-5	TRBV2	.	CASRGTSGGVQETQYF	TGTGCCAGCAGGGGGACTAGCGGGGGCGTCCAAGAGACCCAGTACTTC
.	TRBJ1-2	TRBV4-1	.	CASSQGREVNYGYTF	TGCGCCAGCAGCCAAGGCCGGGAGGTTAACTATGGCTACACCTTC
.	TRBJ1-5	TRBV18	once	CASSSGSPGQPQHF	TGTGCCAGCTCATCCGGGTCCCCTGGTCAGCCCCAGCATTTT
.	TRBJ2-1	TRBV7-9	.	CASSFTGGHNEQFF	TGTGCCAGCAGCTTCACGGGGGGCCACAATGAGCAGTTCTTC
.	TRBJ1-1	TRBV7-2	.	CASSPYRALGTEAFF	TGTGCCAGCAGCCCGTACAGGGCCCTGGGCACTGAAGCTTTCTTT
.	TRBJ2-2	TRBV2	.	CASSEAGQSMSGELFF	TGTGCCAGCAGTGAAGCGGGCCAAAGCATGTCCGGGGAGCTGTTTTTT
.	TRBJ1-2	TRBV6-5	.	CASSYLRNYGYTF	TGTGCCAGCAGTTACTTACGGAACTATGGCTACACCTTC
TRBD1	TRBJ1-1	TRBV18	.	CASSPQTGRTEAFF	TGTGCCAGCTCACCACAGACAGGGAGAACTGAAGCTTTCTTT
.	TRBJ1-4	TRBV6-6	.	CASSYEGMRKLFF	TGTGCCAGCAGTTACGAGGGAATGAGGAAACTGTTTTTT